These T cell receptor beta chains were read from a single sample in a study of shared clonotypes between healthy human individuals. TCRdb's table, derived via immunoSEQ multiplex PCR, lists solely in-frame clones and lacks some. The table shows about 700,000 clones, with around 74% occurring only once. Material: memory CD4+ T cells sorted from blood. The receptors derive from a woman aged 25 to 39 in good health. CDR3s leave out the opening cysteine and the closing phenylalanine or tryptophan. The order of the fields is J gene, V gene, CDR3 protein.

J gene: TRBJ2-7; V gene: TRBV18; CDR3 protein: ASSPPTQQGYEQY
J gene: TRBJ1-4; V gene: TRBV30; CDR3 protein: AWSGGGGEKLF
J gene: TRBJ1-2; V gene: TRBV28; CDR3 protein: ASNSGVPNYGYT
J gene: TRBJ2-1; V gene: TRBV5-1; CDR3 protein: ASSRDSQGYNEQF
J gene: TRBJ2-1; V gene: TRBV6-4; CDR3 protein: ASSRLAGEDEQF
J gene: TRBJ2-3; V gene: TRBV11-2; CDR3 protein: ASSFGTSGITDF
J gene: TRBJ2-5; V gene: TRBV27; CDR3 protein: ASSSREVQETQY
J gene: TRBJ1-2; V gene: TRBV5-1; CDR3 protein: ASSRQSQGADGYT
J gene: TRBJ2-7; V gene: TRBV25-1; CDR3 protein: ASSRTSGGPYEQY
J gene: TRBJ1-2; V gene: TRBV6-1; CDR3 protein: ASRGQSNYGYT
J gene: TRBJ2-4; V gene: TRBV2; CDR3 protein: ASLGLAKNIQY
J gene: TRBJ1-2; V gene: TRBV6-5; CDR3 protein: ASIDSVGANGYT
J gene: TRBJ1-2; V gene: TRBV9; CDR3 protein: ASSTGQGAYGYT
J gene: TRBJ1-2; V gene: TRBV5-1; CDR3 protein: ASSLLETTYGYT
J gene: TRBJ2-3; V gene: TRBV5-8; CDR3 protein: ASSWVDTDTQY
J gene: TRBJ1-1; V gene: TRBV30; CDR3 protein: AWSVQISSAQGTEAF
J gene: TRBJ2-2; V gene: TRBV18; CDR3 protein: ASSPRTGGPGDTGELF
J gene: .; V gene: TRBV28; CDR3 protein: ASSFSYYEQY
J gene: TRBJ1-4; V gene: TRBV7-9; CDR3 protein: ASSPTGGAEKLF
J gene: TRBJ2-5; V gene: TRBV14; CDR3 protein: ASSQAIETQY
J gene: TRBJ1-1; V gene: TRBV6-5; CDR3 protein: ASSYSAYKNTEAF
J gene: TRBJ1-5; V gene: TRBV7-3; CDR3 protein: ASSSIEDWPGTGGLCNQPQH
J gene: TRBJ2-7; V gene: TRBV10-3; CDR3 protein: AISVRTDYEQY
J gene: TRBJ2-3; V gene: TRBV7-9; CDR3 protein: ASSRRTSRTDTQY
J gene: TRBJ2-7; V gene: TRBV27; CDR3 protein: ASSRQADPRLYEQY
J gene: TRBJ1-5; V gene: TRBV7-8; CDR3 protein: ASSLASVNQPQH
J gene: TRBJ2-5; V gene: TRBV2; CDR3 protein: ASSDSGAQTQY
J gene: TRBJ2-3; V gene: TRBV29-1; CDR3 protein: SVGPASGRSDTQY
J gene: TRBJ2-5; V gene: TRBV7-8; CDR3 protein: ASSSRRAGGGETQY
J gene: TRBJ1-2; V gene: TRBV18; CDR3 protein: ASSLGSGQYYGYT
J gene: TRBJ1-1; V gene: TRBV30; CDR3 protein: AWSVGGADAF
J gene: TRBJ2-1; V gene: TRBV19; CDR3 protein: ASSIDHPVVNEQF
J gene: TRBJ1-6; V gene: TRBV5-4; CDR3 protein: ASRVQGFSPLH
J gene: TRBJ2-7; V gene: TRBV6-5; CDR3 protein: ASSKSRDRVHEQY
J gene: TRBJ2-5; V gene: TRBV11-2; CDR3 protein: ASRWGQEETQY
J gene: TRBJ1-1; V gene: TRBV27; CDR3 protein: ASSGWGQNTEAF
J gene: TRBJ2-1; V gene: TRBV7-2; CDR3 protein: ASSLAGAGSYNEQF
J gene: TRBJ2-5; V gene: TRBV5-1; CDR3 protein: ASSPVIGQMETQY
J gene: TRBJ2-7; V gene: TRBV5-1; CDR3 protein: ASSALQGLAVKSSYEQY
J gene: TRBJ1-1; V gene: TRBV5-1; CDR3 protein: ASSLATGFRNTEAF
J gene: TRBJ2-3; V gene: TRBV5-1; CDR3 protein: ASSLTPLADLDTDTQY
J gene: TRBJ2-5; V gene: TRBV28; CDR3 protein: ASTPQGRETQY
J gene: TRBJ1-2; V gene: TRBV18; CDR3 protein: ASSPPGSRYGYT
J gene: TRBJ2-2; V gene: TRBV5-1; CDR3 protein: ASSNGDRDTGELF
J gene: TRBJ1-5; V gene: TRBV28; CDR3 protein: ASREYQGGGWNNQPQH
J gene: TRBJ2-2; V gene: TRBV19; CDR3 protein: ASSNKGLNTGELF
J gene: TRBJ2-7; V gene: TRBV11-2; CDR3 protein: ASSRDRQTYEQY
J gene: TRBJ2-5; V gene: TRBV18; CDR3 protein: ASSPSIQETQY
J gene: TRBJ1-1; V gene: TRBV6-1; CDR3 protein: ASSDPSTRAF